This note documents a single TCR beta chain sequence. Its target is unknown. PCR involved 60 Vbeta and 13 Jbeta primers. Measured with immunoSEQ multiplex PCR; TCRdb has only the in-frame clones, and not every one. The table includes fewer than 200,000 clones, roughly 87% detected once. The V segment lost 3 bases and the J segment 4 bases; nucleotides outside the gene matches: 10. The CDR3 loop spans 16 amino acids. Germline loops: CDR1 GTSNPN, CDR2 SVGIG (reference sequence). These data come from a study of cytomegalovirus exposure and HLA in healthy donors. Study summary: Counted in an early data release were roughly 87 million unique TCRs from HLA-typed donors. Points from the study as a whole: Most TCR sequences were seen very rarely across donors, but some public TCRs occurred in many. Trimming of TCR beta V- and J-genes showed a link, identified in a later analysis, to a missense DCLRE1C variant.

The source of this sequence is a woman aged 45-65 years in good health and CMV-seronegative. The rearrangement uses TRBV30 and TRBJ1-5; TRBD1 matches at 9 bases. Source material: PBMCs. CDR3 DNA sequence: TGTGCCTGGAGCGCCGGGACAGGGTATTGGAATCAGCCCCAGCATTTT. It is translated as CAWSAGTGYWNQPQHF.